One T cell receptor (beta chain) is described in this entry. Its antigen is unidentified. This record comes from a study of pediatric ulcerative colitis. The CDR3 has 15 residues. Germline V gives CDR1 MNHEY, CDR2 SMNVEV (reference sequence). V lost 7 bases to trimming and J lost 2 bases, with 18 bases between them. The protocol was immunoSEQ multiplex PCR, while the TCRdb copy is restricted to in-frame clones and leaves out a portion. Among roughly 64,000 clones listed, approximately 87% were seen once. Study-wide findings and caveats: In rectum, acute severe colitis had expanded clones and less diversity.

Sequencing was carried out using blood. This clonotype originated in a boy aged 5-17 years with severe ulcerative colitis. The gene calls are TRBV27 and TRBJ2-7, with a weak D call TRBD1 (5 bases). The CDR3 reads CASKRTPDGAYEQYF. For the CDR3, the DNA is TGTGCCAGCAAAAGGACACCCGATGGAGCCTACGAGCAGTACTTC.